These 27 T cell receptor beta chains were sequenced from one sample in a study of blood T cell repertoires in COVID-19. Clones were read by immunoSEQ multiplex PCR, and TCRdb kept only the in-frame ones, dropping some. The sample carries about 260,000 clones, around 78% recorded once. Specimen: peripheral blood. The receptor source for this set is a man aged 60-69 years who had recovered from COVID-19.

This chain uses TRBV19 with TRBJ1-1, with D maybe TRBD1 (5 bases). The ends were cut back, 10 bases at V and 4 bases at J, with 19 bases in the middle. This CDR3 comprises 14 residues. Per the germline V gene, CDR1 is LNHDA and CDR2 is SQIVND (reference sequence). The CDR3 is CATRVGGAGTEAFF. CDR3 coding DNA: TGTGCCACCCGGGTCGGGGGAGCGGGCACTGAAGCTTTCTTT.

This chain uses TRBV7-2 with TRBJ1-1; D may be TRBD1 (5 bases). This CDR3 comprises 17 residues. Trimming pared 0 bases from V and 1 base from J, leaving 15 bases between. From germline, CDR1 is SGHTA and CDR2 FQGNSA. In DNA form, the CDR3 reads TGTGCCAGCAGCTTAGCGCGTTGGGGGGGTCGGAACACTGAAGCTTTCTTT. Protein product: CASSLARWGGRNTEAFF. The complete variable domain, with remaining parts taken from reference TRBV7-2 and TRBJ1-1, reads GAGVSQSPSNKVTEKGKDVELRCDPISGHTALYWYRQSLGQGLEFLIYFQGNSAPDKSGLPSDRFSAERTGGSVSTLTIQRTQQEDSAVYLCASSLARWGGRNTEAFFGQGTRLTVV.

In its sample, this clone was seen many times. This chain connects TRBV7-2 to TRBJ1-6; 7 bases are a match to TRBD1. Germline CDR1 reads SGHTA; CDR2 reads FQGNSA. Trimming removed 6 bases from V and 6 bases from J; junction bases left unmatched: 5. The CDR3 spans 14 residues. The CDR3 region is CASRPGTANSPLHF. CDR3 bases: TGTGCCAGCAGGCCCGGGACAGCTAATTCACCCCTCCACTTT. The full variable domain, in which reference TRBV7-2 and TRBJ1-6 provide the parts outside the CDR3, is GAGVSQSPSNKVTEKGKDVELRCDPISGHTALYWYRQSLGQGLEFLIYFQGNSAPDKSGLPSDRFSAERTGGSVSTLTIQRTQQEDSAVYLCASRPGTANSPLHFGNGTRLTVT.

The chain links TRBV25-1 to TRBJ1-2; a weak D match, TRBD1 (6 bases). V dropped 4 bases and J dropped 2 bases, with 14 bases sitting between them. The CDR3 is 15 amino acids. CDR1 and CDR2 (germline): MGHDK, SYGVNS. CDR3 in amino acids: CASSVRQGTNYGYTF. The CDR3 nucleotides read TGTGCCAGCAGTGTCCGTCAGGGGACCAACTATGGCTACACCTTC.

V usage is TRBV5-1 and J usage is TRBJ2-5, with TRBD2 matching over 7 bases. The V gene's germline CDR1 is SGHRS and CDR2 YFSETQ. CDR3 length: 13 amino acids. V lost 8 bases and J lost 4; bases outside the gene matches: 8. The CDR3, as DNA: TGCGCCAGTAGAGCGGGATCGGGAGAGACCCAGTACTTC. Translating it yields CASRAGSGETQYF. The full variable domain, in which reference TRBV5-1 and TRBJ2-5 provide the parts outside the CDR3, is KAGVTQTPRYLIKTRGQQVTLSCSPISGHRSVSWYQQTPGQGLQFLFEYFSETQRNKGNFPGRFSGRQFSNSRSEMNVSTLELGDSALYLCASRAGSGETQYFGPGTRLLVL.

The chain links TRBV3-1 (or the pseudogene TRBV3-2) to TRBJ1-2; tentatively, D is TRBD1 (6 bases). The V gene lost 6 bases and the J gene lost 7 bases, with 18 bases spanning the gap. CDR1 and CDR2 (germline): LGHDT, YNNKEL (reference sequence). This CDR3 has 14 residues. CDR3 sequence (DNA): TGTGCCAGCAGTCCCGGACAGTATGCGGGTGGCTACACCTTC. It codes for CASSPGQYAGGYTF.

The chain combines TRBV5-3 with TRBJ2-7, with D perhaps matching TRBD2 (6 bases). TRBV5-3 is identified as an open reading frame with a role that is uncertain. Trimming stripped 4 bases from V and 2 bases from J, with 16 bases between. The CDR3 length is 15 residues. In DNA, the CDR3 is TGTGCCAGAAGCCTCAGTGGGACTCCGGCCTACGAGCAGTACTTC. Its protein product is CARSLSGTPAYEQYF.

J is TRBJ2-3 and V is TRBV5-1; TRBD2 matches at 8 bases. Trimming cost V 2 bases and J 2 bases; bases outside gene matches: 4. The germline V gene has CDR1 SGHRS and CDR2 YFSETQ. This CDR3 spans 15 amino acids. The CDR3 region has the DNA TGCGCCAGCAGCTTCAACGGGGGGGTCACAGATACGCAGTATTTT. Translating it yields CASSFNGGVTDTQYF.

The chain carries TRBV12-3 or TRBV12-4 and TRBJ1-4; D perhaps matches TRBD1 (5 bases). The CDR3 contains 12 residues. V was clipped by 6 bases and J by 8 bases, with 10 bases between them. The CDR3 DNA is TGTGCCAGCAGCTACGGGGGGGAAAAACTGTTTTTT. As protein: CASSYGGEKLFF.

The chain recombines TRBV19 with TRBJ2-5; 7 bases fit TRBD1. Trimming at V came to 7 bases and at J to 4 bases, leaving 6 bases not matched to a gene. Germline-derived CDR1 and CDR2 are LNHDA and SQIVND (reference sequence). The CDR3 is 13 residues long. CDR3 protein: CASTAGGRETQYF. In nucleotides, the CDR3 is TGTGCCAGTACGGCAGGGGGACGAGAGACCCAGTACTTC.

J is TRBJ2-1 and V is TRBV5-4; possible D gene TRBD2, 6 bases. V lost 6 bases and J lost 10, with 17 bases in between. Germline lookup yields CDR1 SGHNT and CDR2 YYREEE (reference sequence). The CDR3 has 13 residues. CDR3 protein: CASTGTLLGEQFF. CDR3 bases: TGTGCCAGCACAGGGACTCTACTGGGGGAGCAGTTCTTC.

The chain has TRBV6-5 and TRBJ1-1, with 7 nucleotides matching TRBD1. There are 14 residues in the CDR3. The germline V gene encodes CDR1 MNHEY and CDR2 SVGAGI. The trim removed 6 bases at V and 8 bases at J, leaving 12 bases unmatched. DNA of the CDR3: TGTGCCAGCAGACCCGCGCGCGGGACAGCCGAAGCTTTCTTT. Amino acids: CASRPARGTAEAFF.

This clone was counted between two and nine times. This chain uses TRBV27 with TRBJ1-4; D is undetermined. Germline assignment: CDR1 MNHEY and CDR2 SMNVEV (reference sequence). The CDR3 runs to 14 residues. V shed 5 bases and J shed 7 bases, with 14 bases lying between them. For the CDR3, the DNA is TGTGCCAGCAGTCCGGGATCTAGGTTTGAAAAACTGTTTTTT. Translating gives CASSPGSRFEKLFF.

The genes are TRBV3-1 (or the pseudogene TRBV3-2) and TRBJ2-3; D might be TRBD2 (7 bases). The ends were cut back, 1 base at V and 8 bases at J, with 19 bases in the middle. Germline values: CDR1 LGHDT, CDR2 YNNKEL (reference sequence). There are 16 residues in the CDR3. The CDR3, as DNA: TGTGCCAGCAGCCAAGCACCCACCGGGGGGCAACGTACGCAGTATTTT. Amino acid sequence: CASSQAPTGGQRTQYF.

The V gene is TRBV7-2, the J gene TRBJ2-3; 7 bases map to TRBD1. With V trimmed by 5 bases and J by 1 base, 3 bases remained unmatched. From germline, CDR1 is SGHTA and CDR2 FQGNSA. The CDR3 contains 14 residues. The CDR3 loop is CASSKDRGTDTQYF. The CDR3 coding sequence is TGTGCCAGCAGCAAAGACAGGGGCACAGATACGCAGTATTTT.

This clone was recorded a few times. The same CDR3 arises from other DNA sequences in this sample as well. The chain combines TRBV12-3 or TRBV12-4 with TRBJ1-5, with 9 positions matching TRBD1. The V and J ends lost 6 bases and 4 bases, in that order; junction bases with no gene match: 1. This CDR3 region has 13 residues. The CDR3 protein is CASRGTGNQPQHF. Here the CDR3 DNA reads TGTGCCAGCAGAGGGACAGGGAATCAGCCCCAGCATTTT.

The chain is built from TRBV5-1 and TRBJ2-3; D is undetermined. V was pared by 7 bases and J by 5 bases, with 14 bases between. The CDR3 runs to 13 residues. CDR1 SGHRS and CDR2 YFSETQ come from the germline V gene. The CDR3 sequence: CASAAARIDTQYF. CDR3 bases: TGCGCCAGCGCGGCGGCTCGAATAGATACGCAGTATTTT.

The genes are TRBV29-1 and TRBJ1-1; 9 nucleotides agree with TRBD1. The CDR3 consists of 14 residues. Trimming at V came to 7 bases and at J to 6 bases, leaving 12 bases not matched to a gene. Germline CDR1 SQVTM, CDR2 ANQGSEA. CDR3 in DNA: TGCAGCGGCCGCCGGGACAGGGCGAGTCCTGAAGCTTTCTTT. It specifies CSGRRDRASPEAFF.

This chain connects TRBV18 to TRBJ2-1; 11 bases line up with TRBD2. J was trimmed by 6 bases and V by 0 bases; bases with no gene match: 7. Germline CDR1 is KGHSH and CDR2 is LQKENI. This CDR3 has 17 residues. The CDR3 loop reads CASSPPVGTSGGNEQFF. In DNA, the CDR3 is TGTGCCAGCTCACCACCGGTCGGGACTAGCGGTGGCAATGAGCAGTTCTTC.

V gene TRBV6-4 combines with J gene TRBJ2-3, with 11 bases fitting TRBD2. Germline V gene sequence: CDR1 MRHNA, CDR2 SNTAGT. V dropped 3 bases and J dropped 4; count of bases not matched to a gene: 3. This CDR3 contains 15 residues. The CDR3 region has the DNA TGTGCCAGCAGTGAGTCTAGCGGGAGGTCAGATACGCAGTATTTT. This gives the protein CASSESSGRSDTQYF.

The rearrangement uses TRBV2 and TRBJ2-7; tentatively, D is TRBD2 (6 bases). CDR3 length equals 12 residues. CDR1 and CDR2 (germline): SNHLY, FYNNEI. The V end lost 4 bases, the J end lost 4 bases, and 8 bases lay between the germline ends. This CDR3 reads CASSASAYEQYF. Here the CDR3 DNA reads TGTGCCAGCAGTGCTAGCGCTTACGAGCAGTACTTC.

This chain joins TRBV3-1 (or the pseudogene TRBV3-2) and TRBJ2-5; 9 bases line up with TRBD2. This CDR3 has 19 residues. CDR1 LGHDT and CDR2 YNNKEL come from the germline V gene (reference sequence). Losses at the gene ends were 0 bases for V and 1 base for J; bases not matched to a gene: 12. The CDR3 DNA reads TGTGCCAGCAGCCAAGAGAGCCCCTTGATAGCGGGAGTCCAAGAGACCCAGTACTTC. Its translation is CASSQESPLIAGVQETQYF.

This chain connects TRBV3-1 (or the pseudogene TRBV3-2) to TRBJ2-5, with a tentative D call TRBD2 (6 bases). The germline V gene has CDR1 LGHDT and CDR2 YNNKEL (reference sequence). Trimming stripped 3 bases from V and 9 bases from J, with 11 bases between. The CDR3 totals 12 residues. CDR3 protein: CASSHYSGAQYF. The CDR3 DNA follows: TGTGCCAGCAGCCACTATTCGGGGGCCCAGTACTTC.

This clone was found a few times. V and J are TRBV6-5 and TRBJ1-5; 7 nucleotides align to TRBD1. Trimming took 10 bases from V and 0 from J; bases not matched to a gene: 6. Looked up from germline, CDR1 is MNHEY and CDR2 is SVGAGI. CDR3 length: 14 residues. For the CDR3, the DNA is TGTGCCACCACCGGACAGGCTAGCAATCAGCCCCAGCATTTT. It is translated as CATTGQASNQPQHF.

The V and J genes are TRBV6-6 and TRBJ2-5; 11 bases line up with TRBD1. Germline V gene sequence: CDR1 MNHNY, CDR2 SVGAGI (reference sequence). Trimming cost V 5 bases and J 1 base; bases outside gene matches: 0. The CDR3 runs 14 residues. CDR3 nucleotides: TGTGCCAGCAGTGGGACAGGGGGCCAAGAGACCCAGTACTTC. This gives the protein CASSGTGGQETQYF.

The chain couples TRBV12-5 to TRBJ2-7; D is perhaps TRBD1 (6 bases). The CDR3 has 14 amino acids. V was clipped by 1 base and J by 5 bases, with 12 bases between them. Germline V gene sequence: CDR1 LGHNT, CDR2 FRNRAP. The CDR3 DNA reads TGTGCTAGTGGTTTGGGAAATTACAGGGACGAGCAGTACTTC. Its translation: CASGLGNYRDEQYF.

This rearrangement joins TRBV19 to TRBJ2-1; 8 bases are shared with TRBD2. This CDR3 spans 21 amino acids. CDR1 is LNHDA, CDR2 SQIVND, per germline (reference sequence). V shed 3 bases and J 0 bases; nucleotides not matched to a gene: 19. CDR3 sequence reads: CASSIRGGRRLARSSYNEQFF. The CDR3 nucleotides are TGTGCCAGTAGTATTCGTGGAGGACGGCGACTAGCGCGGAGCTCCTACAATGAGCAGTTCTTC.